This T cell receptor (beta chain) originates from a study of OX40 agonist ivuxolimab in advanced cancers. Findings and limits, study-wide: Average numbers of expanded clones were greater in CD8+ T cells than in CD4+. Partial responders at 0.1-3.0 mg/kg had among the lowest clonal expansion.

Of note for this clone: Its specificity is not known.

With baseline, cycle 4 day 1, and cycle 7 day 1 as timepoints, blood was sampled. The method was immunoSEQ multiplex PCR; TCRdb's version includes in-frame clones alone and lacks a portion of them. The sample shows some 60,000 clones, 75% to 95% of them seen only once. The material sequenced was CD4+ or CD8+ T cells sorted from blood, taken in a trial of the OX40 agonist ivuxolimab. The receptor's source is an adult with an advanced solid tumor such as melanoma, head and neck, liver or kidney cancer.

The CDR3 DNA reads TGTGCCAGCAGTCGGGGAGATACGCAGTATTTT. It translates to CASSRGDTQYF. The chain links TRBV6-5 to TRBJ2-3, with a tentative D call TRBD2 (5 bases). The V and J ends lost 5 bases and 5 bases respectively, with 5 bases between them. This CDR3 comprises 11 residues. Germline CDR1 MNHEY, CDR2 SVGAGI.